The sequence of this T cell receptor beta chain was determined in a study of CD8+CD57+ T cells in acquired aplastic anemia. With 8 bases removed from V and 7 bases from J, the gap between germline ends came to 21 bases. This CDR3 is built from 15 residues. Germline V gene sequence: CDR1 SGHVS, CDR2 FQNEAQ. Genomic DNA templated the TCR beta VDJ and CDR3 profiling. TCRdb ran MiXCR on the reads and lists one entry per CDR3 protein. The sample includes 250,000 to 350,000 distinct CDR3 sequences, about three fifths of them seen just once. Patients who underwent sequencing had shown CD8+CD57+ cell expansion by flow cytometry.

This chain joins TRBV7-8 and TRBJ1-5; D is possibly TRBD1 (5 bases). This TCR was sampled from a human donor with aplastic anemia. The sequenced sample consisted of sorted CD4+, CD8+, or CD8+CD57+ T cells (not recorded which) from PBMCs. The CDR3 reads CASGVGQGLFQPQHF. CDR3 in DNA: TGTGCCAGCGGGGTGGGGCAGGGTTTGTTCCAGCCCCAGCATTTT.